This entry lists 19 T cell receptor beta chains sequenced from one sample in a study of tumor-infiltrating lymphocytes in primary liver carcinoma. Total RNA and DNA came together from about 19-30 mg of bulk tissue without cell sorting. Total RNA (approximately 500 ng) served as template for TCR beta cDNA synthesis primed by a constant-region primer. Nested multiplex PCR, run for three rounds with slightly modified ARM-PCR, yielded TCR beta libraries. TRBV1-TRBV30 forward and Cbeta reverse primers drove the first two approximately 10-cycle rounds. Each CDR3 protein gets one entry after TCRdb re-called the multiplex PCR reads with MiXCR. Here the sample spans about 200,000 distinct CDR3 sequences, about 82% being singletons. Sequencing was performed on tumor tissue from primary liver carcinoma. All receptors derive from a man in his forties with primary liver carcinoma and hepatitis B virus infection.

Comments on this clonotype: The junction departs from the called germline gene at one end, perhaps through a read error. The J gene is TRBJ1-5, the V gene TRBV6-2 or TRBV6-3, with no clear D. The germline gives CDR1 MNHEY, CDR2 SVGEGT. There are 15 residues in the CDR3. The CDR3 loop is CDSSYSRVPNQHQHF. The CDR3 nucleotides are TGTGACAGCAGTTACTCGAGGGTCCCCAATCAGCACCAGCATTTT.

The rearrangement links TRBV4-1 to TRBJ2-2, with D unresolved. The CDR3 runs to 15 residues. The V end was cut by 0 bases, the J end by 9 bases, with 14 bases between. CDR1 and CDR2 from the germline V gene are MGHRA and YSYEKL. The CDR3 DNA reads TGCGCCAGCAGCCAAGAGCTAAGCAATGCGAGGGAGCTGTTTTTT. This sequence encodes CASSQELSNARELFF.

In the case of this clonotype: Because the CDR3 is missing its conserved closing phenylalanine or tryptophan, this is likely a read error. The chain uses TRBV4-1 and TRBJ2-1; D might be TRBD1 or TRBD2, each matching 5 bases. In germline, CDR1 is MGHRA, CDR2 YSYEKL. The CDR3 has 15 amino acids. The ends were cut back, 0 bases at V and 11 bases at J, with 17 bases in the middle. CDR3 sequence: CASSQEGTACLKQFY. As DNA, the CDR3 is TGCGCCAGCAGCCAAGAAGGGACCGCGTGCCTGAAGCAGTTCTAC.

Points on this clonotype: Mismatch with germline at one junction end may stem from a read error. The V gene is TRBV4-3, the J gene TRBJ2-7, with D unclear. Looked up from germline, CDR1 is LGHNA and CDR2 is YSLEER. The CDR3 has 13 residues. In DNA, the CDR3 is TGCACCAGCAGCCAAGATCTACCCTACGACCAGTACTTC. Translating it yields CTSSQDLPYDQYF.

Worth noting for this clonotype: A much larger clone is a single base away; this may be a read error. The chain links TRBV28 to TRBJ2-7; D gene unclear. V dropped 5 bases and J dropped 3 bases, with 17 bases sitting between them. CDR1 and CDR2 (germline): MDHEN, SYDVKM. The CDR3 extends over 15 amino acids. The CDR3 reads CASSSLKGGLYEQYF. The DNA for the CDR3 is TGTGCCAGCAGTAGCCTGAAAGGTGGGCTCTACGAGCAGTACTTC.

The J gene is TRBJ1-2, the V gene TRBV4-2; the match to TRBD1 covers 10 bases. Germline CDR1 reads LGHNA; CDR2 reads YNFKEQ. The CDR3 is made up of 17 amino acids. V lost 1 base, J lost 8 bases, and 13 bases stayed unmatched. CDR3 protein: CASSQVGTGVAAKGYTF. CDR3 DNA sequence: TGTGCCAGCAGCCAAGTAGGGACAGGGGTCGCTGCGAAGGGCTACACCTTC.

In regard to this clonotype: This CDR3 is missing its conserved last phenylalanine or tryptophan, likely due to a read error. This chain uses TRBV11-2 with TRBJ1-2; no clear D gene. In germline, CDR1 is SGHAT, CDR2 FQNNGV. The CDR3 runs to 14 residues. The V end lost 0 bases, the J end lost 5 bases, and 10 bases lay between the germline ends. The CDR3 sequence is CASSLDRSAYGYTS. The CDR3 DNA follows: TGTGCCAGCAGCTTAGATCGATCAGCTTATGGCTACACCTCC.

This clonotype was counted ten times or more. The chain joins TRBV5-4 to TRBJ2-1; D is ambiguous. CDR1 is SGHNT and CDR2 is YYREEE in the germline V gene (reference sequence). The CDR3 is made up of 16 amino acids. Trimming removed 1 base at V and 4 bases at J, with 15 bases between. The CDR3 DNA is TGTGCCAGCAGCTTGTCAACCAGCCCTAGGTACAATGAGCAGTTCTTC. This translates into CASSLSTSPRYNEQFF.

This chain connects TRBV10-2 to TRBJ2-2; D gene uncertain. V was trimmed by 10 bases and J by 9 bases, leaving 12 bases between them. CDR1 and CDR2 (germline): WSHSY, SAAADI. The CDR3 runs 11 residues. The CDR3 DNA follows: TGCGCCATCAGCCATGCCAGGGAGCTGTTTTTT. Amino acids: CAISHARELFF.

This clonotype was seen a single time. The chain uses TRBV6-1 and TRBJ2-3; possibly TRBD2 for D (6 bases). CDR1 is MNHNS and CDR2 is SASEGT in the germline V gene. This CDR3 contains 16 residues. The germline V and J ends were trimmed by 7 bases and 0 bases, with 17 bases remaining between them. CDR3 sequence: CASTAQRATSTDTQYF. The CDR3 DNA is TGTGCCAGCACCGCACAGCGGGCGACTAGCACAGATACGCAGTATTTT.

The chain carries TRBV18 and TRBJ1-2, with D unclear. V lost 3 bases, J lost 4 bases, and 12 bases lay in between. Germline lookup yields CDR1 KGHSH and CDR2 LQKENI. This CDR3 region has 14 residues. The CDR3 reads CASSPGRDVYGYTF. The CDR3, as DNA: TGTGCCAGCTCACCTGGCAGAGACGTCTATGGCTACACCTTC. The complete variable domain, with remaining parts taken from reference TRBV18 and TRBJ1-2, reads NAGVMQNPRHLVRRRGQEARLRCSPMKGHSHVYWYRQLPEEGLKFMVYLQKENIIDESGMPKERFSAEFPKEGPSILRIQQVVRGDSAAYFCASSPGRDVYGYTFGSGTRLTVV.

This sequence joins TRBV29-1 and TRBJ1-2; the D is unclear. V was cut by 5 bases and J by 3 bases, with 16 bases left in between. CDR1 is SQVTM and CDR2 is ANQGSEA in the germline V gene. CDR3 length equals 14 residues. The CDR3 nucleotides are TGCAGCGTTATGCGAGGACGGGGTGACTATGGCTACACCTTC. It is translated as CSVMRGRGDYGYTF.

There are a few counts of this clonotype. This may be a read error: a much more frequent sequence differs by one nucleotide. This chain uses TRBV6-1 with TRBJ2-1; 8 bases match TRBD2. The junction had 11 bases not matched to a gene; V was cut back by 4 bases and J by 6 bases. This CDR3 is 16 amino acids long. The germline gives CDR1 MNHNS, CDR2 SASEGT. CDR3 nucleotide sequence: TGTGCCAGCAGTGGCCGCCCCGGGACTAGTGGCAATGAGCAGTTCTTC. Translated: CASSGRPGTSGNEQFF.

The J gene is TRBJ1-1, the V gene TRBV29-1; D remains unclear. The germline CDR1 and CDR2 sequences are SQVTM and ANQGSEA. This CDR3 is built from 13 residues. The ends were cut back, 7 bases at V and 0 bases at J, with 12 bases in the middle. DNA of the CDR3: TGCAGCGCGGGTTGGGCAATGAACACTGAAGCTTTCTTT. Its protein product is CSAGWAMNTEAFF.

Points on this clonotype: This could be a read error, since a much larger clone is one nucleotide away. The rearrangement links TRBV24-1 to TRBJ2-2; a possible D gene is TRBD2 (5 bases). The CDR3 contains 11 residues. Germline V CDR1 and CDR2: KGHDR, SFDVKD. CDR3 in amino acids: CATRRDGELSF. For the CDR3, the DNA is TGTGCCACCCGTCGCGACGGGGAGCTGTCTTTT.

A word on this clonotype: The junction shows a germline mismatch at one end, possibly a read error. The rearrangement joins TRBV29-1 to TRBJ2-2, with D possibly matching TRBD2 (6 bases). The CDR3 length is 15 residues. Per the germline V gene, CDR1 is SQVTM and CDR2 is ANQGSEA. The CDR3 sequence: CGVETRAANTGELFF. CDR3 bases: TGCGGCGTTGAGACTAGAGCGGCGAACACCGGGGAGCTGTTTTTT.

About this clonotype: This may come from a read error, since a much larger clone is one base off. The chain is built from TRBV24-1 and TRBJ2-1; D might be TRBD1 (5 bases). The CDR3 has 16 residues. The germline CDR1 and CDR2 sequences are KGHDR and SFDVKD. This chain's CDR3 is CSTSDFGQGPYNEQFF. For the CDR3, the DNA is TGTTCCACCAGTGATTTCGGGCAGGGCCCCTACAATGAGCAGTTCTTC.

This clonotype was detected only once. At one end the junction does not follow the germline gene, possibly because of a read error. CDR3 residues: CSSRVGATGELFF. DNA for the CDR3: TGCTCCAGCCGGGTGGGAGCCACTGGGGAGCTGTTTTTT. The rearrangement joins TRBV10-2 to TRBJ2-2; D possibly corresponds to TRBD2 (5 bases). The CDR3 spans 13 residues. Germline lookup yields CDR1 WSHSY and CDR2 SAAADI.

As regards this clonotype: This CDR3 fails to terminate in the conserved phenylalanine or tryptophan, so it likely reflects a read error. The J gene is TRBJ2-7, the V gene TRBV11-2, with TRBD1 matching 9 bases. Trimming at V came to 5 bases and at J to 8 bases, leaving 13 bases not matched to a gene. Germline CDR1 reads SGHAT; CDR2 reads FQNNGV. The CDR3 covers 15 residues. DNA for the CDR3: TGTGCCAGCAGCCTACGATGGACAGGGGAAAACAAGCAGTACTTA. This codes for CASSLRWTGENKQYL.